This TCR beta chain is drawn from a study of human T cells and chemical hapten exposure. TCRdb re-derived calls from the RACE reads in MiXCR, one entry per CDR3 protein. This table has just over 350,000 distinct CDR3 sequences, 6% to 7% appearing once. Germline V gene sequence: CDR1 SGHAT, CDR2 FQNNGV. The length of the CDR3 is 14 residues. V was trimmed by 5 bases and J by 0 bases, leaving 8 bases between them. Sample time point: patch test 2, 6 weeks after DPC sensitization. The treatment denotes: therapeutic diphenylcyclopropenone sensitization with weekly scalp DPC. This TCR was sampled from a woman aged 18-35 years with alopecia areata. Some clones in this sample may be carry-over from other donors' samples. The gene calls are TRBV11-2 and TRBJ2-1; no clear D. The sequencing used whole blood, collected in connection with sensitization to the hapten diphenylcyclopropenone (DPC). The CDR3 DNA reads TGTGCCAGCAGCCATCCTAGCTCCTACAATGAGCAGTTCTTC. It is translated as CASSHPSSYNEQFF.